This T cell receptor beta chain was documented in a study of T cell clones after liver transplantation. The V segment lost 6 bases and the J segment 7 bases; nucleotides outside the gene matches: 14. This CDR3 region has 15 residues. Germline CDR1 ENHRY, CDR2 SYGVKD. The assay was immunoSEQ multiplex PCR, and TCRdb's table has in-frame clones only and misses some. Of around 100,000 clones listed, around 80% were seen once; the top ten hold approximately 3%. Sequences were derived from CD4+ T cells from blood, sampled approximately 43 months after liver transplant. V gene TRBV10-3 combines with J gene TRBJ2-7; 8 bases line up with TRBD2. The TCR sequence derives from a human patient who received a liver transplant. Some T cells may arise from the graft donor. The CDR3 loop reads CAISRSSAGTREQYF. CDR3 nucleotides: TGTGCCATCAGCAGAAGTTCCGCAGGGACTAGGGAGCAGTACTTC.